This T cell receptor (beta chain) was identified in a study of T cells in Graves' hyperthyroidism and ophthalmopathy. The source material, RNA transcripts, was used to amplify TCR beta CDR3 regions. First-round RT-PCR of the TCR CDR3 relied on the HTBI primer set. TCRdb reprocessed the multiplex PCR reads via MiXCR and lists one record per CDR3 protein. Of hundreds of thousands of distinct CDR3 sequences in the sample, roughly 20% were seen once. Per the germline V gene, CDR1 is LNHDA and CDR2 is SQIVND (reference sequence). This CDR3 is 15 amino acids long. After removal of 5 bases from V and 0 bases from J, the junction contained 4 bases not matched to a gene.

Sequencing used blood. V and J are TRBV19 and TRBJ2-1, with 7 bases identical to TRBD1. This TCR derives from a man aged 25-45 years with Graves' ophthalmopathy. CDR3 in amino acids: CASSPTGASYNEQFF. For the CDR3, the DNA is TGTGCCAGTAGTCCCACAGGGGCCTCCTACAATGAGCAGTTCTTC.